The T cell receptor beta chain described here comes from a study of glioma-infiltrating T cells. Study at large: Glioblastomas were WHO grade IV, sampled at first diagnosis; low-grade were grade II. Study outcomes and limitations: Tissue-blood divergence was below expectation in non-neoplastic patients, above in gliomas. Shared blood CDR3 signature motifs marked patients with low tissue-blood divergence.

This clonotype came up a few times. What it recognizes is unknown. Trimming at V came to 1 base and at J to 5 bases, leaving 13 bases not matched to a gene. Germline V CDR1 and CDR2: MDHEN, SYDVKM. This CDR3 spans 18 amino acids. Amplification of TCR alpha and beta CDR3 regions from RNA used iRepertoire nested multiplex PCR. One-step reverse transcription and amplification started from approximately 100-400 ng of tissue mRNA or PBMC total RNA. One entry per CDR3 protein results from TCRdb running MiXCR on the multiplex PCR reads. The sample has a few hundred thousand distinct CDR3 sequences; around 45% are singletons.

Material for sequencing was glioma tissue, nonneoplastic brain tissue, or PBMCs (not recorded which). The source of this sequence is a human donor with low-grade glioma or glioblastoma, undergoing nonglioma brain surgery, or in good health (not recorded which). The chain recombines TRBV28 with TRBJ2-3; 9 bases line up with TRBD2. CDR3 protein: CASSLFTSGPHSRDTQYF. For the CDR3, the DNA is TGTGCCAGCAGTTTATTTACTAGCGGGCCCCACTCCCGAGATACGCAGTATTTT. Filled out from reference TRBV28 and TRBJ2-3, the complete variable domain reads DVKVTQSSRYLVKRTGEKVFLECVQDMDHENMFWYRQDPGLGLRLIYFSYDVKMKEKGDIPEGYSVSREKKERFSLILESASTNQTSMYLCASSLFTSGPHSRDTQYFGPGTRLTVL.